The 22 T cell receptor beta chains presented below share a single source sample, sequenced in a study of T cell repertoires in cytomegalovirus infection (dated by TCRdb to the late 2010s). Instrument on record: Illumina HiSeq 1500. TCRdb's own reprocessing of the public reads used fastp at Q25 and MiXCR and kept productive beta chains. Every CDR3 protein is listed once, alongside the most common genes and DNA of its rows. The sample records under 200,000 distinct CDR3 sequences, 8% to 10% of which are singletons. About 4.2% of the sample lies in the top ten. What was sequenced was PBMCs. The source of these receptors is a human donor in good health (CMV status not recorded). Some clones in this sample may be carry-over from other donors' samples.

This clonotype has ten or more counts. The chain joins TRBV12-3 or TRBV12-4 to TRBJ2-1; 13 positions agree with TRBD2. J gave up 5 bases and V 5 bases, and 3 bases lay outside the gene matches. The CDR3 runs 15 residues. The CDR3 coding sequence is TGTGCCAGCAGTCTCGGACTAGCGGGAGACAATGAGCAGTTCTTC. Its translation: CASSLGLAGDNEQFF.

This clonotype was observed many times. The gene calls are TRBV19 and TRBJ1-5; D is unresolved. The CDR3 totals 15 residues. V gave up 3 bases and J gave up 3 bases, with 12 bases separating them. Per germline, CDR1 LNHDA and CDR2 SQIVND (reference sequence). The CDR3 region has the DNA TGTGCCAGTAGTATGGAGAGCAGAACCAATCAGCCCCAGCATTTT. This codes for CASSMESRTNQPQHF.

This clonotype was found many times. The rearrangement links TRBV7-9 to TRBJ1-4; D is uncertain. The CDR3 covers 12 residues. Germline-derived CDR1 and CDR2 are SEHNR and FQNEAQ (reference sequence). Trimming took 2 bases from V and 7 from J, leaving 5 bases between them. The CDR3 DNA reads as TGTGCCAGCAGCTTATCGGGTGAAAAACTGTTTTTT. It is translated as CASSLSGEKLFF.

On this clonotype: A much larger clone sits a single nucleotide away, making a read error possible. Since no conserved phenylalanine or tryptophan closes the CDR3, a read error is the likely cause. The chain joins TRBV5-5 to TRBJ1-6, with no clear D. The V gene lost 4 bases and the J gene lost 0 bases, with 14 bases spanning the gap. The CDR3 is 17 amino acids. The germline CDR1 and CDR2 sequences are SGHKS and YYEKEE (reference sequence). The CDR3 spells CASSQFWTNSYNSPLHV. In DNA form, the CDR3 reads TGTGCCAGCAGCCAATTTTGGACGAACTCCTATAATTCACCCCTCCACGTT.

The rearrangement links TRBV5-8 to TRBJ1-1; TRBD1 is a possible D gene (6 bases). The CDR3 extends over 13 amino acids. V lost 2 bases to trimming and J lost 7 bases, with 12 bases between them. Germline CDR1 is SGHTS and CDR2 is YDEGEE. CDR3 loop: CASSLNRAGEAFF. In nucleotides, the CDR3 is TGTGCCAGCAGCTTAAACAGGGCAGGTGAAGCTTTCTTT.

This clonotype was detected ten times or more. The chain combines TRBV7-2 with TRBJ2-1, with D possibly TRBD2 on 5 matching bases. The germline V gene has CDR1 SGHTA and CDR2 FQGNSA. The CDR3 contains 15 residues. Trimming shortened V by 5 bases and J by 4 bases, and 15 bases separated the two germline ends. CDR3 amino acids: CASSPPGKRYNEQFF. For the CDR3, the DNA is TGTGCCAGCAGCCCACCGGGGAAGCGGTACAATGAGCAGTTCTTC.

This clonotype was observed at least ten times. The rearrangement joins TRBV28 to TRBJ1-5; D gene unclear. Per the germline V gene, CDR1 is MDHEN and CDR2 is SYDVKM. Trimming pared 5 bases from V and 4 bases from J, leaving 12 bases between. The CDR3 runs to 14 residues. CDR3 nucleotides: TGTGCCAGCAGTCTAGGAGCAGTTAATCAGCCCCAGCATTTT. It specifies CASSLGAVNQPQHF. Full variable domain (missing parts from reference TRBV28 and TRBJ1-5): DVKVTQSSRYLVKRTGEKVFLECVQDMDHENMFWYRQDPGLGLRLIYFSYDVKMKEKGDIPEGYSVSREKKERFSLILESASTNQTSMYLCASSLGAVNQPQHFGDGTRLSIL.

This clonotype was counted only a few times. This chain joins TRBV2 and TRBJ2-1; 7 bases fit TRBD1. After removal of 0 bases from V and 7 bases from J, the junction contained 6 bases not matched to a gene. This CDR3 has 15 residues. Germline values: CDR1 SNHLY, CDR2 FYNNEI. The CDR3 loop is CASSEADRVGNEQFF. The CDR3 DNA reads as TGTGCCAGCAGTGAAGCCGACAGGGTTGGGAATGAGCAGTTCTTC.

This clonotype was detected only a few times. This chain joins TRBV24-1 and TRBJ2-5, with 13 bases matching TRBD2. CDR1 is KGHDR, CDR2 SFDVKD, per germline. This CDR3 has 16 residues. The V segment lost 4 bases and the J segment 5 bases; nucleotides outside the gene matches: 6. The chain's CDR3 is CATSELGLAGDETQYF. As DNA, the CDR3 is TGTGCCACCAGTGAATTAGGACTAGCGGGGGATGAGACCCAGTACTTC.

This clonotype was seen only a few times. This chain links TRBV27 with TRBJ1-5; no firm D call. Trimming shortened V by 8 bases and J by 6 bases, and 11 bases separated the two germline ends. Germline V gene data show CDR1 as MNHEY and CDR2 as SMNVEV (reference sequence). This CDR3 is built from 12 residues. The CDR3 DNA follows: TGTGCCAGCGCGGGCTTTGGTCAGCCCCAGCATTTT. It translates to CASAGFGQPQHF.

Only a few counts were recorded for this clonotype. This chain connects TRBV27 to TRBJ1-6, with a tentative D call TRBD1 (5 bases). The CDR3 contains 13 residues. In germline, CDR1 is MNHEY, CDR2 SMNVEV (reference sequence). V was trimmed by 6 bases and J by 6 bases, leaving 9 bases between them. The CDR3 is CASRTDTNSPLHF. CDR3 DNA sequence: TGTGCCAGCAGGACGGACACTAATTCACCCCTCCACTTT.

This clonotype was observed a few times. J is TRBJ2-7 and V is TRBV19; D might be TRBD2 (6 bases). This CDR3 spans 15 amino acids. Trimming removed 4 bases at V and 3 bases at J, with 16 bases between. CDR1 and CDR2 (germline): LNHDA, SQIVND (reference sequence). This CDR3 is CASSTRLDRGYEQYF. The CDR3 region has the DNA TGTGCCAGTAGTACCAGACTAGATCGAGGCTACGAGCAGTACTTC.

This clonotype was detected ten times or more. CDR3 nucleotide sequence: TGTGCCAGCAGATCAGGGTTTCTGAACACTGAAGCTTTCTTT. As protein: CASRSGFLNTEAFF. The rearrangement uses TRBV27 and TRBJ1-1, with D maybe TRBD1 (5 bases). V was clipped by 6 bases and J by 0 bases, with 11 bases between them. The CDR3 extends over 14 amino acids. CDR1 MNHEY and CDR2 SMNVEV come from the germline V gene (reference sequence).

This clonotype was seen ten or more times. The chain employs TRBV7-2 and TRBJ1-2; tentatively, D is TRBD1 (6 bases). With 5 bases removed from V and 0 bases from J, the gap between germline ends came to 13 bases. Germline CDR1 and CDR2: SGHTA and FQGNSA. The CDR3 consists of 15 residues. CDR3 DNA: TGTGCCAGCAGCCCACAGGGTGGAACTAACTATGGCTACACCTTC. Its protein is CASSPQGGTNYGYTF.

This clonotype has a count of ten or more. V is TRBV11-3 and J is TRBJ1-4; D gene unclear. The CDR3 is 12 amino acids. CDR1 is SGHNT and CDR2 is YENEEA in the germline V gene. Between the trimmed V and J ends, which lost 4 bases and 8 bases, there was a span of 8 bases. CDR3 protein: CASSSGGEKLFF. As DNA, the CDR3 is TGTGCCAGCAGCTCCGGAGGCGAAAAACTGTTTTTT.

This clonotype was seen many times. The chain carries TRBV19 and TRBJ1-5; D unclear. Germline loops: CDR1 LNHDA, CDR2 SQIVND (reference sequence). V gave up 3 bases and J gave up 3 bases, with 12 bases separating them. The CDR3 covers 15 residues. CDR3 residues: CASSIVWSFNQPQHF. Written as DNA, the CDR3 is TGTGCCAGTAGTATTGTTTGGAGCTTCAATCAGCCCCAGCATTTT.

This clonotype was observed many times. The chain joins TRBV28 to TRBJ2-5; TRBD1 matches at 9 bases. The length of the CDR3 is 15 residues. CDR1 is MDHEN, CDR2 SYDVKM, per germline. Unmatched junction bases numbered 12, after V lost 6 bases and J lost 7 bases. As DNA, the CDR3 is TGTGCCAGCAGATCGGGACAGGGTGGAGGGATGACCCAGTACTTC. Translating gives CASRSGQGGGMTQYF.

The sample holds a few counts of this clonotype. The genes are TRBV19 and TRBJ2-1, with 11 bases matching TRBD2. The CDR3 runs 13 residues. Trimming took 5 bases from V and 8 from J; bases not matched to a gene: 2. CDR1 is LNHDA and CDR2 is SQIVND in the germline V gene (reference sequence). This CDR3 is CASSRLAGYEQFF. Here the CDR3 DNA reads TGTGCCAGTAGTCGACTAGCGGGATATGAGCAGTTCTTC.

The rearrangement joins TRBV20-1 to TRBJ2-7, with 7 nucleotides matching TRBD2. Germline CDR1 is DFQATT and CDR2 is SNEGSKA (reference sequence). Trimming removed 3 bases from V and 2 bases from J; junction bases left unmatched: 1. CDR3 length: 12 amino acids. CDR3 sequence: CSASLAAYEQYF. The CDR3 DNA reads TGCAGTGCTAGTCTAGCGGCCTACGAGCAGTACTTC.

This clonotype was observed at least ten times. The rearrangement joins TRBV28 to TRBJ2-7; the match to TRBD2 covers 8 bases. The CDR3 consists of 14 residues. CDR1 MDHEN and CDR2 SYDVKM come from the germline V gene. V lost 8 bases to trimming and J lost 7 bases; unmatched junction nucleotides: 13. CDR3 region: CASGLSGTSWEQYF. The CDR3 DNA sequence: TGTGCCAGCGGATTATCTGGGACTAGTTGGGAGCAGTACTTC.

This clonotype was seen many times. The gene calls are TRBV7-2 and TRBJ1-6; D remains ambiguous. This CDR3 is built from 13 residues. The germline gives CDR1 SGHTA, CDR2 FQGNSA. V shed 1 base and J shed 14 bases, with 12 bases lying between them. The CDR3 protein is CASSLGVSTALHF. In nucleotides, the CDR3 is TGTGCCAGCAGCTTAGGGGTGTCGACGGCCCTCCACTTT.

This clonotype was recorded many times. The chain recombines TRBV20-1 with TRBJ1-6; 8 positions agree with TRBD1. The germline V gene has CDR1 DFQATT and CDR2 SNEGSKA (reference sequence). CDR3 length equals 16 residues. V shed 2 bases, J shed 3 bases, and the junction held 6 bases outside the gene matches. CDR3 DNA sequence: TGCAGTGCTAGATCCGGGGACAGGAACTATAATTCACCCCTCCACTTT. This translates into CSARSGDRNYNSPLHF.